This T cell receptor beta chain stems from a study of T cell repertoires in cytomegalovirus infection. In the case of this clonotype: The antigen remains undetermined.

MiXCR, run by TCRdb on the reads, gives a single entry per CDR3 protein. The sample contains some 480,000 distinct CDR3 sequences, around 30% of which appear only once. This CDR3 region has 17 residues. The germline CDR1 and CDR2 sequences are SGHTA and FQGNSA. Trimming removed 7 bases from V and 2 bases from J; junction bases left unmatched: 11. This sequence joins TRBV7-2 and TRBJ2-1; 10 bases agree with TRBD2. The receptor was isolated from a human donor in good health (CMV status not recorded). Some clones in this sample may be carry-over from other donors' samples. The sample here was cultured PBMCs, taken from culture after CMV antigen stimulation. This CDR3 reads CASKLRELAGTYNEQFF. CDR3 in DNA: TGTGCCAGCAAACTCAGGGAACTAGCGGGGACCTACAATGAGCAGTTCTTC.